A selection of T cell receptor beta chains follows, all from one sample in a study of OX40 agonist ivuxolimab in advanced cancers. The method was immunoSEQ multiplex PCR; TCRdb's version includes in-frame clones alone and lacks a portion of them. The sample contains 8,500 to 11,000 clones, around 80% of which appear only once. This material consisted of CD4+ or CD8+ T cells sorted from blood, taken in a trial of the OX40 agonist ivuxolimab. These receptors originate from an adult with an advanced solid tumor such as melanoma, head and neck, liver or kidney cancer. CDR3s include the opening cysteine and the closing phenylalanine or tryptophan. A D gene is named only where the DNA matches it firmly. Rows may omit the clone size; those that give it use once, few, many or a size class.

TRBV2 | 16 | once | TRBD1 | CASSGGTGGFRETQYF
TRBV27 | 15 | - | TRBD2 | CASSFVASGSREQYF
TRBV9 | 15 | - | TRBD2 | CASSPVGAGGTEQYF
TRBV4-2 | 13 | - | - | CASSLRGVGEQYF
TRBV11-2 | 14 | - | TRBD1 | CASSPQGANQPQHF
TRBV28 | 17 | - | TRBD2 | CASSLVASGKNTGELFF
TRBV5-4 | 15 | - | TRBD1 | CASSLGQGISYEQYF
TRBV9 | 14 | - | - | CASSKGGGNSPLHF
TRBV27 | 16 | - | - | CASSYSPRTLGNEQFF
TRBV7-9 | 19 | - | TRBD2 | CASSLSRAGLAGGLETQYF
TRBV19 | 13 | medium-sized | - | CASSITGITEAFF
TRBV30 | 12 | - | - | CAWRQEDNEQFF
TRBV27 | 13 | - | TRBD1 | CASSSDRYNEQFF
TRBV6-1 | 14 | - | - | CASSEIGGGNEQFF
TRBV4-1 | 12 | - | - | CASSLPEETQYF
TRBV30 | 17 | - | - | CAWRDGTLAGTSQELFF
TRBV7-3 | 16 | - | TRBD2 | CASSPPGLAGVNEQFF
TRBV7-9 | 16 | once | TRBD2 | CTSSISSGRITYEQYF
TRBV5-6 | 15 | - | - | CASSYGDSGANVLTF
TRBV7-3 | 15 | few | - | CASSPGGVRGDTQYF
TRBV28 | 13 | - | TRBD1 | CASIWTGVSEAFF
TRBV5-6 | 12 | few | - | CASSGQSYEQYF
TRBV2 | 15 | - | TRBD1 | CASSEVAGGAYEQYF
TRBV9 | 15 | - | - | CASSVGDATNEKLFF
TRBV6-5 | 15 | medium-sized | - | CASSYYPGRGNEQFF
TRBV6-1 | 15 | few | - | CASRPLGAEGETQYF
TRBV5-1 | 14 | - | TRBD1 | CASSFDRGGYEQYF
TRBV6-5 | 15 | - | TRBD2 | CASSYSSGRLETQYF
TRBV19 | 13 | few | - | CASSTGQPYEQYF
TRBV9 | 17 | - | TRBD1 | CASSSHPGTGAGNTIYF
TRBV13 | 14 | - | - | CASSPTEMNTEAFF
TRBV6-5 | 14 | - | - | CASSSRDNIYEQYF
TRBV15 | 12 | - | - | CATSRQEDEQYF
TRBV6-1 | 16 | - | TRBD1 | CASSEASGQGYEKLFF
TRBV11-2 | 16 | - | TRBD1 | CASSLDNRGNGNTIYF
TRBV7-6 | 16 | - | TRBD2 | CASSLSGTSGGPGQYF
TRBV28 | 13 | - | TRBD1 | CASSLRGRNEQFF
TRBV27 | 15 | - | - | CASSLFGNTNYEQYF
TRBV6-1 | 11 | - | TRBD1 | CATQGIQPQHF
TRBV27 | 14 | - | - | CASSLAGSGETQYF
TRBV11-1 | 16 | - | TRBD1 | CASSDAGQGMNTEAFF
TRBV6-1 | 15 | - | TRBD1 | CATSLDRGLENEQFF
TRBV7-9 | 15 | - | TRBD1 | CASSLGGTDYHGYTF
TRBV7-6 | 12 | - | - | CASSLAGDEQYF
TRBV13 | 13 | - | - | CASRTSPYNEQFF
TRBV4-1 | 15 | - | TRBD1 | CASSQDIQGVYGYTF
TRBV11-3 | 12 | - | - | CASSAHTGELFF
TRBV5-4 | 15 | - | - | CASSLDGGPGNTIYF